These 27 T cell receptor beta chains were all obtained from the same sample, sequenced in a study of cytomegalovirus exposure and HLA in healthy donors. The PCR used 60 Vbeta and 13 Jbeta primers. Generated by immunoSEQ multiplex PCR, the TCRdb table keeps only in-frame clones and is missing some. The table lists some 96,000 clones, approximately 80% of them singletons. The sequenced sample was PBMCs. These receptors originate from a woman in her sixties or seventies in good health and CMV-seronegative.

This chain links TRBV5-4 with TRBJ2-7, with 7 bases that match TRBD1. Germline CDR1 SGHNT, CDR2 YYREEE (reference sequence). CDR3 length equals 14 residues. The junction had 8 bases not matched to a gene; V was cut back by 4 bases and J by 4 bases. The CDR3 is CASSPGQQRYEQYF. The CDR3, as DNA: TGTGCCAGCAGCCCGGGACAGCAGAGGTACGAGCAGTACTTC.

This chain uses TRBV6-5 with TRBJ2-5; 13 nucleotides align to TRBD2. The CDR3 is made up of 16 amino acids. The germline gives CDR1 MNHEY, CDR2 SVGAGI. The V gene end was trimmed by 0 bases and the J gene end by 7 bases; junction bases not matched to a gene: 5. CDR3 DNA sequence: TGTGCCAGCAGTTACTCGACTAGCGGGGGGCGGGGGACCCAGTACTTC. The encoded protein is CASSYSTSGGRGTQYF.

This clone occurred a few times. This CDR3 is CASRRLADYNEQFF. The CDR3 DNA reads as TGTGCCAGCAGGAGACTAGCGGACTACAATGAGCAGTTCTTC. The chain uses TRBV6-5 and TRBJ2-1; 9 bases agree with TRBD2. This CDR3 contains 14 residues. Germline V CDR1 and CDR2: MNHEY, SVGAGI. With 6 bases clipped from V and 3 bases from J, the junction kept 3 bases outside the gene matches.

The J gene is TRBJ1-2, the V gene TRBV19, with 8 positions matching TRBD1. The CDR3 sequence is 14 residues long. Germline V gene lookup returns CDR1 LNHDA and CDR2 SQIVND (reference sequence). V gave up 5 bases and J gave up 2 bases; unmatched junction bases: 4. The chain's CDR3 is CASSVRQGNYGYTF. CDR3 DNA: TGTGCCAGTAGTGTCAGACAGGGGAACTATGGCTACACCTTC.

The V call is TRBV6-5, the J call TRBJ1-6, with D possibly TRBD1 on 5 matching bases. Trimming removed 0 bases from V and 4 bases from J, with 10 bases in between. The CDR3 totals 16 residues. From germline, CDR1 is MNHEY and CDR2 SVGAGI. The CDR3 nucleotides are TGTGCCAGCAGTTACTCCCCCAGACAGTATAATTCACCCCTCCACTTT. Translation: CASSYSPRQYNSPLHF.

A few counts support this clone. J is TRBJ1-2 and V is TRBV6-5, with TRBD1 identical over 9 bases. Germline CDR1 is MNHEY and CDR2 is SVGAGI. J gave up 7 bases and V 6 bases, and 6 bases lay outside the gene matches. The CDR3 is made up of 13 amino acids. The CDR3, as DNA: TGTGCCAGCAGACTACAGGGGGCGGGTGGCTACACCTTC. It translates to CASRLQGAGGYTF.

Of note for this clone: An end of the junction does not agree with germline; a read error may underlie this. Written as DNA, the CDR3 is TGTGCCAGCAGCAGTGGAGAGGGCCGGGCAGTTTTT. This sequence encodes CASSSGEGRAVF. The chain has TRBV28 and TRBJ1-4, with D hard to call. Germline V gene sequence: CDR1 MDHEN, CDR2 SYDVKM. The CDR3 is 12 amino acids.

The rearrangement uses TRBV29-1 and TRBJ2-5; perhaps TRBD1 as D (6 bases). The DNA end is a closer match to TRBJ2-7, so the J assignment may be wrong. The CDR3 totals 13 residues. The germline gives CDR1 SQVTM, CDR2 ANQGSEA. The CDR3 DNA reads TGCAGCGTGGGGTGGGGACAAAGCTACGAGCAGTACTTC. Translating it yields CSVGWGQSYEQYF.

This chain links TRBV28 with TRBJ2-7; tentatively, D is TRBD1 (6 bases). The CDR3 runs to 17 residues. Trimming stripped 2 bases from V and 6 bases from J, with 23 bases between. Germline CDR1 MDHEN, CDR2 SYDVKM. The CDR3: CASSLPQGDRLGGEQYF. CDR3 in DNA: TGTGCCAGCAGTTTACCCCAAGGTGACCGATTAGGGGGCGAGCAGTACTTC.

The rearrangement links TRBV6-5 to TRBJ2-7; tentatively, D is TRBD2 (5 bases). Germline CDR1 reads MNHEY; CDR2 reads SVGAGI. This CDR3 has 15 amino acids. V shed 0 bases and J shed 3 bases, with 12 bases lying between them. CDR3 amino acids: CASSYSRTGFYEQYF. For the CDR3, the DNA is TGTGCCAGCAGTTACTCCAGGACTGGATTCTACGAGCAGTACTTC.

The rearrangement links TRBV7-8 to TRBJ2-3; the D gene is possibly TRBD2 (5 bases). Trimming pared 5 bases from V and 2 bases from J, leaving 20 bases between. Germline V gene data show CDR1 as SGHVS and CDR2 as FQNEAQ. This CDR3 contains 17 residues. The chain's CDR3 is CASSPGLSIGLTDTQYF. The DNA of the CDR3 is TGTGCCAGCAGCCCGGGCCTCTCTATCGGACTCACAGATACGCAGTATTTT.

The chain recombines TRBV11-3 with TRBJ2-7, with D tentatively TRBD2 (5 bases). The CDR3 runs 13 residues. Germline CDR1 reads SGHNT; CDR2 reads YENEEA. Trimming removed 4 bases at V and 6 bases at J, with 13 bases between. CDR3 residues: CASSSSDGSEQYF. The CDR3 DNA reads as TGTGCCAGCAGCTCATCCGATGGGAGCGAGCAGTACTTC. Drawing the rest from reference TRBV11-3 and TRBJ2-7, the complete variable domain is EAGVVQSPRYKIIEKKQPVAFWCNPISGHNTLYWYLQNLGQGPELLIRYENEEAVDDSQLPKDRFSAERLKGVDSTLKIQPAELGDSAVYLCASSSSDGSEQYFGPGTRLTVT.

The chain links TRBV18 to TRBJ1-1, with D possibly matching TRBD1 (5 bases). The V end was cut by 4 bases, the J end by 1 base, with 10 bases between. Per germline, CDR1 KGHSH and CDR2 LQKENI. CDR3 size: 14 residues. Here the CDR3 DNA reads TGTGCCAGCTCACGAAGGGACTCGAACACTGAAGCTTTCTTT. It specifies CASSRRDSNTEAFF.

J is TRBJ1-1 and V is TRBV7-9; D perhaps matches TRBD1 (5 bases). V was cut by 3 bases and J by 8 bases, with 7 bases left in between. The V gene's germline CDR1 is SEHNR and CDR2 FQNEAQ (reference sequence). This CDR3 has 11 amino acids. Here the CDR3 reads CASSLTAEAFF. Here the CDR3 DNA reads TGTGCCAGCAGCTTGACAGCGGAAGCTTTCTTT.

The gene calls are TRBV7-2 and TRBJ2-7; D is possibly TRBD1 (6 bases). Trimming cost V 7 bases and J 3 bases, with 28 bases left between them. Looked up from germline, CDR1 is SGHTA and CDR2 is FQGNSA. This CDR3 contains 18 residues. Here the CDR3 DNA reads TGTGCCAGCAACCACCGGGACACCACTAAGATCCGACACTACGAGCAGTACTTC. Translating gives CASNHRDTTKIRHYEQYF.

The chain joins TRBV18 to TRBJ1-1; D remains unclear. V was pared by 0 bases and J by 1 base, with 9 bases between. The germline V gene encodes CDR1 KGHSH and CDR2 LQKENI. This CDR3 is built from 15 residues. CDR3 region: CASSPPSYPNTEAFF. The CDR3 DNA sequence: TGTGCCAGCTCACCACCATCTTATCCGAACACTGAAGCTTTCTTT.

The chain couples TRBV29-1 to TRBJ2-7; D might be TRBD1 (5 bases). The germline gives CDR1 SQVTM, CDR2 ANQGSEA. Trimming pared 4 bases from V and 3 bases from J, leaving 7 bases between. CDR3 size: 11 residues. The CDR3 here is CSVVQGYEQYF. CDR3 in DNA: TGCAGCGTTGTGCAGGGCTACGAGCAGTACTTC.

This clone appeared a few times. One junction end does not reproduce the germline sequence, and a read error may be involved. The genes are TRBV7-2 and TRBJ1-5, with TRBD1 matching 7 bases. Per germline, CDR1 SGHTA and CDR2 FQGNSA. This CDR3 comprises 14 residues. The CDR3 sequence: CASTRGQPNQAQHF. Written as DNA, the CDR3 is TGTGCCAGCACCCGGGGACAGCCCAATCAGGCCCAGCATTTT.

This rearrangement joins TRBV18 to TRBJ2-5; a possible D gene is TRBD1 (6 bases). Germline V gene data show CDR1 as KGHSH and CDR2 as LQKENI. CDR3 length equals 15 residues. Trimming removed 3 bases from V and 5 bases from J, with 16 bases in between. This chain's CDR3 is CASSPRQGTQETQYF. The CDR3 DNA sequence: TGTGCCAGCTCACCCCGGCAGGGGACGCAGGAGACCCAGTACTTC. The complete variable domain, with remaining parts taken from reference TRBV18 and TRBJ2-5, reads NAGVMQNPRHLVRRRGQEARLRCSPMKGHSHVYWYRQLPEEGLKFMVYLQKENIIDESGMPKERFSAEFPKEGPSILRIQQVVRGDSAAYFCASSPRQGTQETQYFGPGTRLLVL.

This clone has just a few counts. The chain employs TRBV2 and TRBJ1-1; D remains unclear. The CDR3 sequence is 13 residues long. The V gene's germline CDR1 is SNHLY and CDR2 FYNNEI. Trimming took 4 bases from V and 1 from J, leaving 7 bases between them. CDR3 in amino acids: CASSAPGNTEAFF. CDR3 coding DNA: TGTGCCAGCAGTGCCCCGGGGAACACTGAAGCTTTCTTT. Together with reference TRBV2 and TRBJ1-1, the CDR3 gives the full variable domain: EPEVTQTPSHQVTQMGQEVILRCVPISNHLYFYWYRQILGQKVEFLVSFYNNEISEKSEIFDDQFSVERPDGSNFTLKIRSTKLEDSAMYFCASSAPGNTEAFFGQGTRLTVV.

Turning to this clone: The conserved final phenylalanine or tryptophan is absent from the CDR3, which likely points to a read error. The DNA is left out, because the CDR3 cannot be placed on it with certainty; the CDR3 is given as TCRdb lists it. V gene TRBV7-6 combines with J gene TRBJ1-2; TRBD1 reflects the table's D call only, with no check against the DNA. The length of the CDR3 is 14 amino acids, counting both ends. CDR1 is SGHVS and CDR2 is FNYEAQ in the germline V gene. The CDR3 sequence is CASSFWGSLGQGIL.

Only a few counts were recorded for this clone. V usage is TRBV20-1 and J usage is TRBJ1-2, with D hard to call. This CDR3 comprises 11 residues. From germline, CDR1 is DFQATT and CDR2 SNEGSKA (reference sequence). Trimming left V 6 bases short and J 2 bases short, with 7 bases between. CDR3 sequence (DNA): TGCAGTGCGGCACAGAACTATGGCTACACCTTC. Translating it yields CSAAQNYGYTF.

This clone came up once. The chain employs TRBV7-6 and TRBJ2-5; the D gene is possibly TRBD1 (5 bases). Per germline, CDR1 SGHVS and CDR2 FNYEAQ. V was clipped by 2 bases and J by 7 bases, with 14 bases between them. CDR3 length: 14 residues. The CDR3 DNA follows: TGTGCCAGCAGCTTAAGGGGTCCCGCAAGGACCCAGTACTTC. Its protein is CASSLRGPARTQYF.

CDR3 amino acids: CASRLGGANIQYF. In nucleotides, the CDR3 is TGTGCCAGTAGGTTAGGGGGCGCGAACATTCAGTACTTC. The chain joins TRBV19 to TRBJ2-4; the match to TRBD1 covers 7 bases. Germline V gene data show CDR1 as LNHDA and CDR2 as SQIVND (reference sequence). The length of the CDR3 is 13 residues. Trimming removed 6 bases from V and 7 bases from J; junction bases left unmatched: 6.

This clone was picked up a small number of times. The chain carries TRBV6-1 and TRBJ2-6, with D possibly TRBD1 on 6 matching bases. Trimming took off 0 bases at V and 0 bases at J, with 9 bases between the two ends. Germline lookup yields CDR1 MNHNS and CDR2 SASEGT. The CDR3 contains 17 residues. The CDR3 protein is CASSEAMGASGANVLTF. The CDR3 bases are TGTGCCAGCAGTGAAGCGATGGGGGCCTCTGGGGCCAACGTCCTGACTTTC.

The rearrangement links TRBV5-4 to TRBJ2-5, with 10 bases aligning to TRBD2. This CDR3 comprises 15 residues. V shed 4 bases and J 7 bases; nucleotides not matched to a gene: 10. Germline V lookup: CDR1 SGHNT, CDR2 YYREEE (reference sequence). CDR3 nucleotides: TGTGCCAGCAGCAAACAAGCGGGGGGGCCTGGGACCCAGTACTTC. Protein sequence: CASSKQAGGPGTQYF.

The CDR3 DNA reads as TGCGCCAGCAGCCAAGATGCGACGGGGAACTATGGCTACACCTTC. Its translation is CASSQDATGNYGYTF. This chain uses TRBV4-3 with TRBJ1-2, with D uncertain. Trimming removed 0 bases at V and 2 bases at J, with 10 bases between. This CDR3 spans 15 amino acids. The V gene's germline CDR1 is LGHNA and CDR2 YSLEER.